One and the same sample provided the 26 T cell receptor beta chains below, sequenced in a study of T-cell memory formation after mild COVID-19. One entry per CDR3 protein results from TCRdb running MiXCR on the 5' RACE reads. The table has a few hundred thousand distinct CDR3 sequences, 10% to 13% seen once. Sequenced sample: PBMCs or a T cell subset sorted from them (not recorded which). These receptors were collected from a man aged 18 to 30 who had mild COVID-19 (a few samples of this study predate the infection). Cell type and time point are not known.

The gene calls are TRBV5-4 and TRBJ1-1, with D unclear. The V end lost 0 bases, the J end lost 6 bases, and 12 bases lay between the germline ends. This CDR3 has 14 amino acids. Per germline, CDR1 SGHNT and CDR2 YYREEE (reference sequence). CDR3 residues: CASSLESEGAEAFF. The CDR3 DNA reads TGTGCCAGCAGCTTGGAGAGTGAGGGCGCTGAAGCTTTCTTT.

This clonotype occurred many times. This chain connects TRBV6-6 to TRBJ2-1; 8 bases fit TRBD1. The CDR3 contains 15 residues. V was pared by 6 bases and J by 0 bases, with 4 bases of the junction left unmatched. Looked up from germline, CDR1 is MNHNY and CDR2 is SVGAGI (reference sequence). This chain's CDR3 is CASSGQGSSYNEQFF. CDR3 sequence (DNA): TGTGCCAGCAGCGGACAGGGAAGCTCCTACAATGAGCAGTTCTTC.

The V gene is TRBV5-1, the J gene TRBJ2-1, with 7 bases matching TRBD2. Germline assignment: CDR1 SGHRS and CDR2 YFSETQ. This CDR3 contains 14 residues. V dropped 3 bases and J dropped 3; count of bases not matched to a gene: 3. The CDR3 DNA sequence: TGCGCCAGCAGCTGGGGCGGGGGCTACAATGAGCAGTTCTTC. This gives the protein CASSWGGGYNEQFF.

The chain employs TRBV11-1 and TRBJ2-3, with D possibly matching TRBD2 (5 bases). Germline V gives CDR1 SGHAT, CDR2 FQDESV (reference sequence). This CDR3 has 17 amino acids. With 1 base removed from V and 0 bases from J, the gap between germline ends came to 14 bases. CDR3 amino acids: CASSLGSASSSTDTQYF. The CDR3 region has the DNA TGTGCCAGCAGCTTAGGCTCTGCTAGCTCGAGCACAGATACGCAGTATTTT.

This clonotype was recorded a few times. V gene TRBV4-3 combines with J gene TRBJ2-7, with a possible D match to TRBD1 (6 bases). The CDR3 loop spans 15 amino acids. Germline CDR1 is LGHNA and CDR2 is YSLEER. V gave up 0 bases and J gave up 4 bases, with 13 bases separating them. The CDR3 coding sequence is TGCGCCAGCAGCCAAGAGATAGGGACATATTACGAGCAGTACTTC. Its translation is CASSQEIGTYYEQYF.

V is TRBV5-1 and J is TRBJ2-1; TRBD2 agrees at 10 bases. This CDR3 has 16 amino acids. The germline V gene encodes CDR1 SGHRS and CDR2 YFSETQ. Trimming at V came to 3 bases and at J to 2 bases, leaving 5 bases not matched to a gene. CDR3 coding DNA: TGCGCCAGCAGCTCACCAAGCGGGGGGGCCTACAATGAGCAGTTCTTC. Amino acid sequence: CASSSPSGGAYNEQFF.

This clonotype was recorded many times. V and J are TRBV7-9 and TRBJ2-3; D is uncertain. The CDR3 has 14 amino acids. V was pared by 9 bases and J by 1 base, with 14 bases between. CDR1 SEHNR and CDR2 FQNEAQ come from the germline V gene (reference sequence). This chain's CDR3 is CARQAIRGTDTQYF. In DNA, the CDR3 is TGTGCCAGGCAGGCCATCCGAGGCACAGATACGCAGTATTTT.

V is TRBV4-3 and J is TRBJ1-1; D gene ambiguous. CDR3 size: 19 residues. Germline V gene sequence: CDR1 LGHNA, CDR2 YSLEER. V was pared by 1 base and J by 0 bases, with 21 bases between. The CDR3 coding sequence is TGCGCCAGCAGCCAAGTTATCCGGCAGGCGACACTCGTGAACACTGAAGCTTTCTTT. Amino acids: CASSQVIRQATLVNTEAFF.

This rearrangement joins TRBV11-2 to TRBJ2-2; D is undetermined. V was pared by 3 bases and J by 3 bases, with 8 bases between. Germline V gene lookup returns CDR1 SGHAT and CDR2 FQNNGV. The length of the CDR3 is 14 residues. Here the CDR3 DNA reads TGTGCCAGCAGCTTTTTAGAGGACACCGGGGAGCTGTTTTTT. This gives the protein CASSFLEDTGELFF.

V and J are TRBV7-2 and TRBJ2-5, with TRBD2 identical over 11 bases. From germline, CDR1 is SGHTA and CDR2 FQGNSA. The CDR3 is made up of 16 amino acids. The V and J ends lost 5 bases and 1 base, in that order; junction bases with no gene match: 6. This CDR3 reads CASSVSGTSGQETQYF. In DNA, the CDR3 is TGTGCCAGCAGCGTATCCGGGACTAGCGGCCAAGAGACCCAGTACTTC.

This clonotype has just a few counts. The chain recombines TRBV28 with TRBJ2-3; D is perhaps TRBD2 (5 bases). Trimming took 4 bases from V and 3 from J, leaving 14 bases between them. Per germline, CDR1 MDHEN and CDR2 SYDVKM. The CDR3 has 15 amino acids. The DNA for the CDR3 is TGTGCCAGCAGTTCACCGGGATCCCAGACAGATACGCAGTATTTT. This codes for CASSSPGSQTDTQYF.

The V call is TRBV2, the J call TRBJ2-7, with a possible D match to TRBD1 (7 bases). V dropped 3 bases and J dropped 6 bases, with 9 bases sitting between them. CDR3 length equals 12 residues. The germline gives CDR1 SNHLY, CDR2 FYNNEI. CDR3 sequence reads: CASSEQGGEQYF. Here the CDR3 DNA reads TGTGCCAGCAGTGAGCAGGGGGGCGAGCAGTACTTC.

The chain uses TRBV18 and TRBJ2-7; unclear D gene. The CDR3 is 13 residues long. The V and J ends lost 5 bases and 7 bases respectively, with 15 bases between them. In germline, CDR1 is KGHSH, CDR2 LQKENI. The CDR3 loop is CASSSLQAQEQYF. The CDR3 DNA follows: TGTGCCAGCTCATCCTTGCAAGCTCAGGAGCAGTACTTC.

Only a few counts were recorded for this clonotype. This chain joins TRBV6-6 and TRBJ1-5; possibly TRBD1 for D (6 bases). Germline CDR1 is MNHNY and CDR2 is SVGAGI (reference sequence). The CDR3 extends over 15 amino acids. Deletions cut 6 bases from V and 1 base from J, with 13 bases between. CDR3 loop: CASSSSGVSNQPQHF. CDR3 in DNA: TGTGCCAGCAGCTCATCAGGGGTCAGCAATCAGCCCCAGCATTTT.

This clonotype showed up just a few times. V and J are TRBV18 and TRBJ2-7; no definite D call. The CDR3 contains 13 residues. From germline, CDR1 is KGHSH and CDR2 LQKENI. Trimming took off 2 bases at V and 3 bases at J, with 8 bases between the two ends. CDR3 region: CASSPAANYEQYV. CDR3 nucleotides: TGTGCCAGCTCACCAGCGGCAAACTACGAGCAGTACGTC.

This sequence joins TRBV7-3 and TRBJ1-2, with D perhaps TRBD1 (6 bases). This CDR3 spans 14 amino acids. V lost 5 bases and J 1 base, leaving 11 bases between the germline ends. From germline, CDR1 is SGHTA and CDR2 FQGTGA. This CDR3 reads CASSIQGFNYGYTF. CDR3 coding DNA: TGTGCCAGCAGCATACAGGGTTTTAACTATGGCTACACCTTC.

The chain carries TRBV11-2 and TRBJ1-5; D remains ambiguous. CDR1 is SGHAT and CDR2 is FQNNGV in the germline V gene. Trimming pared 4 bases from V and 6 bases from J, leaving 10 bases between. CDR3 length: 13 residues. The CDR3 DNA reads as TGTGCCAGCAGCTCCTTACGCGGTCAGCCCCAGCATTTT. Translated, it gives CASSSLRGQPQHF.

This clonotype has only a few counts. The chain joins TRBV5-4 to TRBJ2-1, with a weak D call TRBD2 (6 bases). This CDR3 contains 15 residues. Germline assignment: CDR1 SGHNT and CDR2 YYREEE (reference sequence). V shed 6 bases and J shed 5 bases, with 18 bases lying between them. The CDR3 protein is CASNPSGGPNNEQFF. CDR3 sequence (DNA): TGTGCCAGCAACCCCTCCGGGGGTCCGAACAATGAGCAGTTCTTC.

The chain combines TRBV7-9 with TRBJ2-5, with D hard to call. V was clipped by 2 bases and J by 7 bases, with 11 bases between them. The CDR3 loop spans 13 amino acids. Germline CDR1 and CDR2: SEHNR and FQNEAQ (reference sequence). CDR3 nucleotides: TGTGCCAGCAGCTTACAGTCAGTGGGGACCCAGTACTTC. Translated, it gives CASSLQSVGTQYF.

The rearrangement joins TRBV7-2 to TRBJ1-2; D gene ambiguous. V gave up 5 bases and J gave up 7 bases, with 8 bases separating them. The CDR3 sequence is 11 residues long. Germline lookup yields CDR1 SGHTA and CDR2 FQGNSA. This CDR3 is CASSKRSGYTF. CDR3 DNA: TGTGCCAGCAGCAAACGAAGTGGCTACACCTTC.

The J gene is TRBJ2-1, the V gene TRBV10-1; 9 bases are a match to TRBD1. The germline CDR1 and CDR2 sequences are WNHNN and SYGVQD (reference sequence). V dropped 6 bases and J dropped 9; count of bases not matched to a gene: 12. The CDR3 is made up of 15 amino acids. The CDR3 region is CASSDSTGGLGEQFF. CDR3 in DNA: TGCGCCAGCAGCGATAGCACAGGGGGCCTGGGTGAGCAGTTCTTC.

This CDR3 is CASQRGDVTDTQYF. CDR3 bases: TGCGCCAGTCAGCGGGGGGACGTCACAGATACGCAGTATTTT. V usage is TRBV5-1 and J usage is TRBJ2-3, with 9 bases lining up with TRBD2. Per the germline V gene, CDR1 is SGHRS and CDR2 is YFSETQ. The CDR3 runs 14 residues. J lost 2 bases, V lost 8 bases, and 6 bases had no gene match.

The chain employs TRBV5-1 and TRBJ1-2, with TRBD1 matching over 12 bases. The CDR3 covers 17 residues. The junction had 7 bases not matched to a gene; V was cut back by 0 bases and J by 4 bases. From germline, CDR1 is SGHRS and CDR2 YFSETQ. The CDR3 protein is CASSLALGQGAGYGYTF. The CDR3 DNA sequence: TGCGCCAGCAGCTTGGCCTTGGGACAGGGGGCGGGCTATGGCTACACCTTC.

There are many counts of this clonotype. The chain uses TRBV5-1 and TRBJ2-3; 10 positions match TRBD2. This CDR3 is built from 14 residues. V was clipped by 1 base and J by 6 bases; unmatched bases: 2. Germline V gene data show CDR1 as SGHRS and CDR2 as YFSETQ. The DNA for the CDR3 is TGCGCCAGCAGCTTGTCGGGACTAGCGGATACGCAGTATTTT. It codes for CASSLSGLADTQYF. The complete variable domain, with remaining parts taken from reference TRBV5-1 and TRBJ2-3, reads KAGVTQTPRYLIKTRGQQVTLSCSPISGHRSVSWYQQTPGQGLQFLFEYFSETQRNKGNFPGRFSGRQFSNSRSEMNVSTLELGDSALYLCASSLSGLADTQYFGPGTRLTVL.

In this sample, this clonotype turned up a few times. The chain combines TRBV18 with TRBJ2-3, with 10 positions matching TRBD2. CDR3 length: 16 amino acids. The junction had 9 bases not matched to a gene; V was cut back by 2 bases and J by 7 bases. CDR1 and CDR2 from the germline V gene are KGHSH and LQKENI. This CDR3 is CASSPRASGGRYTQYF. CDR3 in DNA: TGTGCCAGCTCACCAAGGGCTAGCGGGGGTCGGTATACGCAGTATTTT.

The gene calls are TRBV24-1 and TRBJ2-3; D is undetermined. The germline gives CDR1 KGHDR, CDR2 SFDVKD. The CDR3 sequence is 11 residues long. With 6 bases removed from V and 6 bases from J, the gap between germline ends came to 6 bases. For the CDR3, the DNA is TGTGCCACCAGTCTTTATGATACGCAGTATTTT. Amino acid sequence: CATSLYDTQYF.